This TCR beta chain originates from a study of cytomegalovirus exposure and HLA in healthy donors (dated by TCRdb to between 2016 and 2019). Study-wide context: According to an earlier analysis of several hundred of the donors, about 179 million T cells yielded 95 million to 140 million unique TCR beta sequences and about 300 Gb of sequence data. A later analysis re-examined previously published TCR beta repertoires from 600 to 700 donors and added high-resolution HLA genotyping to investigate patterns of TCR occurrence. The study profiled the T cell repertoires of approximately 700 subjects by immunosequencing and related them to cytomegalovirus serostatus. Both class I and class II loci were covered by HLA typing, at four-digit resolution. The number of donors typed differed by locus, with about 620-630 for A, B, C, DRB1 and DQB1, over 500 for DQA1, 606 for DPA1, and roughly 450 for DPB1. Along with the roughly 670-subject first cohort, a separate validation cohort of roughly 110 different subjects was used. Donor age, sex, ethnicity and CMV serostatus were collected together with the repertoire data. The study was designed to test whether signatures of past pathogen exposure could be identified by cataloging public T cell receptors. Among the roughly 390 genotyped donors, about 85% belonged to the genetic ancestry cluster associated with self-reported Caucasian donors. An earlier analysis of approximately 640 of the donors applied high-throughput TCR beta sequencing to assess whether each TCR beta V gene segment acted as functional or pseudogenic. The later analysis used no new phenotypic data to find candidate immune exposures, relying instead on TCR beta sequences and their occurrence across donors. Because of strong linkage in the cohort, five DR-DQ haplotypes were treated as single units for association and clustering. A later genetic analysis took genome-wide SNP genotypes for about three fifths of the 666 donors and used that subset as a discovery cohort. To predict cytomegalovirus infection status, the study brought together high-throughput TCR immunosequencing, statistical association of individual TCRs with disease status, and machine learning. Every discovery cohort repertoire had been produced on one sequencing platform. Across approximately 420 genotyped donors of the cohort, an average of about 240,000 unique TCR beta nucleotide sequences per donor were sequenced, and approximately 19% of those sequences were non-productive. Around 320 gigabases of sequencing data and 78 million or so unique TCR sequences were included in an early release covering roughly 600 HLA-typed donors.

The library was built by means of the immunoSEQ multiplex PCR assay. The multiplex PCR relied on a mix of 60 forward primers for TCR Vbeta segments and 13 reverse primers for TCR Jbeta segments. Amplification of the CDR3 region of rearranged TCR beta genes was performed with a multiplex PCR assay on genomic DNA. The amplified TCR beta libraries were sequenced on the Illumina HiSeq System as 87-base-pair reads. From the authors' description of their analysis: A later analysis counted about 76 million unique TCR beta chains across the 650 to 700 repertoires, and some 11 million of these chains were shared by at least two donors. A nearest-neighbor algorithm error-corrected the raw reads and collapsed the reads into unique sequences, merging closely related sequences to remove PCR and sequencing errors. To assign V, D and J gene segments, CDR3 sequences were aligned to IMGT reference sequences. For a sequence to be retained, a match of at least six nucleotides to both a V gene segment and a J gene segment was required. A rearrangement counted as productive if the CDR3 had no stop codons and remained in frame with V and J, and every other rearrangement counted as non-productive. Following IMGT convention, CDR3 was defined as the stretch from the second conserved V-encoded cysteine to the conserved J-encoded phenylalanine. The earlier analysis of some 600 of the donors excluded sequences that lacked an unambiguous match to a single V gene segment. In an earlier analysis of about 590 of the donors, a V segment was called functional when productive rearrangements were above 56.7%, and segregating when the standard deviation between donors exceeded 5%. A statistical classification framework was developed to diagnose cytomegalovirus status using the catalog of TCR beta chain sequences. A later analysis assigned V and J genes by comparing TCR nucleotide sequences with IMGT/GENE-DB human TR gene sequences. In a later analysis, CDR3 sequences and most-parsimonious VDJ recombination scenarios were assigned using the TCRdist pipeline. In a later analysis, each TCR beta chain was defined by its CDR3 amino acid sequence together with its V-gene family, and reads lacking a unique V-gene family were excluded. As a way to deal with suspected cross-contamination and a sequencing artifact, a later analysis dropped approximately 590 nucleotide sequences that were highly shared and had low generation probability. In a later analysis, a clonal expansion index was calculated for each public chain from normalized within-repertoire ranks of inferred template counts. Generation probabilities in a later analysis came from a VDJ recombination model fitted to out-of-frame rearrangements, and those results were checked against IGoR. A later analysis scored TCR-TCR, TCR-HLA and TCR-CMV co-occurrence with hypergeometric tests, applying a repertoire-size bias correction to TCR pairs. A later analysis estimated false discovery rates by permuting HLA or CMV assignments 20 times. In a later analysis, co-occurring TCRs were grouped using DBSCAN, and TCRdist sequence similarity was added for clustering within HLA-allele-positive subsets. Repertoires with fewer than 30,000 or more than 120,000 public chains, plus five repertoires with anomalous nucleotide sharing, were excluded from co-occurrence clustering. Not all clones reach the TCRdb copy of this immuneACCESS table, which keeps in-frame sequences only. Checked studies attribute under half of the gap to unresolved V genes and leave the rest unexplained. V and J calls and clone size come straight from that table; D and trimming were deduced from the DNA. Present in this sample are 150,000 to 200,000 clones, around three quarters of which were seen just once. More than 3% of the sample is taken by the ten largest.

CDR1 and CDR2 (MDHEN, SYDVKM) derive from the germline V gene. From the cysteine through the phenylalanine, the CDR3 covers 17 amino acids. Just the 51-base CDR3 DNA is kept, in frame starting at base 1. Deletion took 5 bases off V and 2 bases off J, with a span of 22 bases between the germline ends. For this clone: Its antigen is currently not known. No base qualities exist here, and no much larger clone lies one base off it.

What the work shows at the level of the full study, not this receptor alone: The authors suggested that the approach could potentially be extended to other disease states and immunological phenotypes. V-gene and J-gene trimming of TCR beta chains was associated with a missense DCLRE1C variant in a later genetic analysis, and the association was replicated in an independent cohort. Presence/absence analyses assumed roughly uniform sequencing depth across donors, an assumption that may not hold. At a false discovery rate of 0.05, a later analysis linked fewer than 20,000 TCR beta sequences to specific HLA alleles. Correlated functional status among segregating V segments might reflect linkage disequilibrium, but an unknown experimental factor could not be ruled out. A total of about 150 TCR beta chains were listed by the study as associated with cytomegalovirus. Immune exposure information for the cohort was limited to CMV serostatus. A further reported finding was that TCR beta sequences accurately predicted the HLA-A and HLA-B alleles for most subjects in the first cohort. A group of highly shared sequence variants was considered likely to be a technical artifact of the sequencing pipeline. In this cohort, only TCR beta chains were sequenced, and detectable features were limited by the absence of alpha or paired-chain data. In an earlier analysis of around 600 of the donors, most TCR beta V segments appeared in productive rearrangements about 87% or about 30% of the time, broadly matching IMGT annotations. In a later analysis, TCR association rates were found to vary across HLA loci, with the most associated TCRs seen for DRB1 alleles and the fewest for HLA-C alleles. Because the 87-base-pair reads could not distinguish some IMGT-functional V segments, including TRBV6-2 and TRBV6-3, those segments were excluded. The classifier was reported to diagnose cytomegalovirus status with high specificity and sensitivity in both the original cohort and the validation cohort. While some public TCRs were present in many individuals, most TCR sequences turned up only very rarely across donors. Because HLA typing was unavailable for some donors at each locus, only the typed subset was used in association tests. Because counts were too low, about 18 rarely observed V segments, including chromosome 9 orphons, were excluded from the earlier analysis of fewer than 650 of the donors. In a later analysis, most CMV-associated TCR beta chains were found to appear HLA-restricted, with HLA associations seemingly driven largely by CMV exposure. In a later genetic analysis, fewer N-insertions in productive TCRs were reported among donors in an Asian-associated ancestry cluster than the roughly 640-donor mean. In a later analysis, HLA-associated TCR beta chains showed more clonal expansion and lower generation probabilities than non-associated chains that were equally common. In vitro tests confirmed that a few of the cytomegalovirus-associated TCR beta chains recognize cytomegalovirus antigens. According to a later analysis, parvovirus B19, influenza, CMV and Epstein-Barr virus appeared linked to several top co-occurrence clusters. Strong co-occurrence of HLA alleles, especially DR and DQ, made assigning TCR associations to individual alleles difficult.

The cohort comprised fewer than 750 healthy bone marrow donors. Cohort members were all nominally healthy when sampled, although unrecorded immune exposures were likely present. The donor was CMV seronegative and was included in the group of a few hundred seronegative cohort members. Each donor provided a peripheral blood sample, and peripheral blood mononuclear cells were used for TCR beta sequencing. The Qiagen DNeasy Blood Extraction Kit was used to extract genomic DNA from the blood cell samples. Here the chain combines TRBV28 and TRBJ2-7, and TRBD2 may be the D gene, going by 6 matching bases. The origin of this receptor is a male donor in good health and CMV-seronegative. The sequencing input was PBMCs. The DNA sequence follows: TGTGCCAGCAGTCCCCTCCGGGAGCAGGCAGGCCCCTACGAGCAGTACTTC. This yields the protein CASSPLREQAGPYEQYF.